The rows below give T cell receptor beta chains drawn from one sample of a study of blood T cell repertoires in COVID-19. Clones were sequenced by immunoSEQ multiplex PCR, and TCRdb holds only the in-frame ones, with some missing. Found here are about 190,000 clones, about 88% of them singletons; the top ten hold roughly 5.6%. Input material: peripheral blood. These TCRs come from a woman in her forties who had recovered from COVID-19. Both conserved end residues are part of each CDR3. The D gene is left open where the match is weak. Expanded clones get a size class; other rows say once, few or many, or leave the size out.

j_call clone_size v_call d_call cdr3_nt cdr3_aa
TRBJ2-7 once TRBV6-2/TRBV6-3 . TGTGCCAGCAGCTCACTAGACACAGTCTCCTACGAGCAGTACTTC CASSSLDTVSYEQYF
TRBJ1-2 . TRBV9 TRBD1 TGTGCCAGCAGCGCCCGACAGGGTCCATATGGCTACACCTTC CASSARQGPYGYTF
TRBJ2-5 . TRBV6-5 . TGTGCCAGCACCTCGGTACAAGAGACCCAGTACTTC CASTSVQETQYF
TRBJ2-7 . TRBV5-1 TRBD1 TGCGCCAGCCAAGGACAGGTAACCTACGAGCAGTACTTC CASQGQVTYEQYF
TRBJ2-5 . TRBV24-1 TRBD2 TGTGCCACCAGTGACTTTAGCGGGAGGGGACAAGAGACCCAGTACTTC CATSDFSGRGQETQYF
TRBJ2-7 . TRBV27 TRBD2 TGTGCCAGCAGTTTAAGTGGGGGAGGGCCCGCTTCCTACGAGCAGTACTTC CASSLSGGGPASYEQYF
TRBJ1-3 once TRBV29-1 . TGCAGCGTTGAAGATGGCGGCACAGGGAACACCATATATTTT CSVEDGGTGNTIYF
TRBJ1-4 once TRBV11-2 TRBD1 TGTGCCAGCAGCTCGGGACAGGGGAGTGAAAAACTGTTTTTT CASSSGQGSEKLFF
TRBJ2-7 . TRBV24-1 . TGTGCCACCAGTGATGCAGGCGCATACGAGCAGTACTTC CATSDAGAYEQYF
TRBJ2-7 . TRBV30 TRBD2 TGTGCCTGGAAGCGGGGTCGTATCTACGAGCAGTACTTC CAWKRGRIYEQYF
TRBJ1-6 . TRBV4-2 . TGTGCCAGCAGCCAAGTAGGGGGACGTCAGAATTCACCCCTCCACTTT CASSQVGGRQNSPLHF
TRBJ2-1 . TRBV19 TRBD2 TGTGCCAGTAGTATTAGCGGGGGGAATGAGCAGTTCTTC CASSISGGNEQFF
TRBJ1-1 . TRBV3-1/TRBV3-2 TRBD1 TGTGCCAGCAGCCTCGGGACAGGGAACACTGAAGCTTTCTTT CASSLGTGNTEAFF
TRBJ2-1 . TRBV29-1 TRBD2 TGCAGCGTTGAAGGGACTAGCAATGAGCAGTTCTTC CSVEGTSNEQFF
TRBJ1-2 . TRBV19 TRBD1 TGTGCCAGTAGTTTTCCGGGACAGGGGAGTTTGGGAGGCTACACCTTC CASSFPGQGSLGGYTF
TRBJ2-3 . TRBV9 TRBD2 TGTGCCAGCAGCGTGGTAGCGGGATCGGCAGATACGCAGTATTTT CASSVVAGSADTQYF
TRBJ2-3 . TRBV5-1 TRBD2 TGCGCCAGCAGCATAGGACTAGTCCCAGATACGCAGTATTTT CASSIGLVPDTQYF
TRBJ2-7 . TRBV15 TRBD2 TGTGCCACCAGCAGAGACCGACTAGCGGGAGGCGAGCAGTACTTC CATSRDRLAGGEQYF
TRBJ2-5 . TRBV18 TRBD1 TGTGCCAGCTCACTAGAACAGGGGGAAGAGACCCAGTACTTC CASSLEQGEETQYF
TRBJ2-5 . TRBV27 TRBD2 TGTGCCAGCAGAGACCAGGGAGCGGGAGGGCAAGAGACCCAGTACTTC CASRDQGAGGQETQYF